The clone carrying this T cell receptor (beta chain) was detected only once. Its antigen remains unidentified. The sample comes from a study of T cells in localized non-small cell lung cancer. Regarding the study as a whole: Only one tumor region was sequenced, so heterogeneity remains possible. Uninvolved neighboring lung showed the greatest T cell clonality, exceeding tumor.

Germline lookup yields CDR1 SEHNR and CDR2 FQNEAQ (reference sequence). The ends were cut back, 5 bases at V and 3 bases at J, with 15 bases in the middle. This CDR3 has 15 residues. The repertoire was sequenced with immunoSEQ multiplex PCR; TCRdb's copy has only in-frame clones and lacks some. The repertoire includes 70,000 to 100,000 clones, approximately 91% of them detected once, and approximately 4% sits in the top ten. The sequence came from a woman aged 35 to 70 with stage II squamous cell lung carcinoma. The rearrangement joins TRBV7-9 to TRBJ2-3, with D perhaps matching TRBD2 (5 bases). This specimen was PBMCs, taken before any cancer treatment. In DNA, the CDR3 is TGTGCCAGCAGCAGCGGCCTAGCCGAGACAGATACGCAGTATTTT. Its protein product is CASSSGLAETDTQYF.